This T cell receptor beta chain derives from a study of blood T cell repertoires in COVID-19. Per germline, CDR1 ENHRY and CDR2 SYGVKD. The length of the CDR3 is 14 residues. J gave up 4 bases and V 7 bases, and 3 bases lay outside the gene matches. Under the authors' procedure: Researchers report that nucleated cell counts were estimated from reference gene primer amplification. Clones were sequenced by immunoSEQ multiplex PCR, and TCRdb holds only the in-frame ones, with some missing. V and J calls and clone size are copied from that table; D and trimming were computed from the DNA. The table shows 270,000 or so clones, with approximately 87% occurring only once.

The V call is TRBV10-3, the J call TRBJ2-3; 12 bases fit TRBD2. The sequence derives from a woman aged 25-40 years with COVID-19, enrolled during active disease. Sequencing was done on a sample of peripheral blood. The CDR3 coding sequence is TGTGCCATCACGGCTAGCGGGGGGGCAGATACGCAGTATTTT. This encodes CAITASGGADTQYF.